The clone carrying this TCR beta chain has only one observation. Its target is unknown. The sample belongs to a study of T cell responses to AZD1222 COVID-19 vaccine. Here immunoSEQ multiplex PCR was the method, and the copy in TCRdb shows in-frame clones only, minus some. Of about 150,000 clones listed, about 93% are singletons. Study-wide points: Vaccination with two AZD1222 doses was followed by a rise in Spike-specific TCR breadth and depth.

The CDR3 sequence is 12 residues long. V lost 5 bases and J lost 12; bases outside the gene matches: 10. Germline V gene sequence: CDR1 SGHRS, CDR2 YFSETQ. Sequenced material: peripheral blood, taken on day 0 of AZD1222 vaccination. This TCR came from an adult in good health. This chain uses TRBV5-1 with TRBJ1-1; 7 bases align to TRBD1. The CDR3 region has the DNA TGCGCCAGCAGACCTGACAGGGCGAAACCTTTCTTT. This gives the protein CASRPDRAKPFF.